This is a list of T cell receptor beta chains from one sample in a study of CD8 T cells in Susac syndrome. TCRdb fed the immunoSEQ multiplex PCR reads into MiXCR, producing one record per CDR3 protein. The repertoire consists of over 100,000 distinct CDR3 sequences, with 80% to 95% occurring once and the leading ten covering about 0.15%. Sequencing was done on a sample of CD4+ T cells from PBMCs. The receptors stem from a human donor in good health. Each CDR3 is given with its conserved first and last residue. Fields, in order: clone size, V gene, D gene, J gene, CDR3 DNA, CDR3 protein. The D gene is left open where the match is weak. Size is stated for part of the rows, as once, few or many counts, or as a class when the clone is expanded.

>.|TRBV5-6|.|TRBJ1-1
TGTGCCAGCAGCCGGATGGAGGGCTTCATTCTGGCTGAAGCTTTCTTT
CASSRMEGFILAEAFF
>once|TRBV5-1|.|TRBJ2-4
TGCGCCAGCAGCCTGCCCCAGGACTTCGGCAAAAACATTCAGTACTTC
CASSLPQDFGKNIQYF
>.|TRBV3-1|TRBD1|TRBJ1-2
TGTGCCAGCAGCCAGCCCCGGACAGGGGGCTTCTATGGCTACACCTTC
CASSQPRTGGFYGYTF
>.|TRBV5-4|.|TRBJ1-3
TGTGCCAGCAGCTTCCTTGGGACCGACTCTGGAAACACCATATATTTT
CASSFLGTDSGNTIYF
>.|TRBV20-1|TRBD2|TRBJ2-5
TGCAGTGCTAGGGGACTAGCGGGGACAGAGACCCAGTACTTC
CSARGLAGTETQYF
>.|TRBV23-1|TRBD2|TRBJ2-7
TGCGCCAGCAGTCAATCGGGCGGGGGTATTCCTTACGAGCAGTACTTC
CASSQSGGGIPYEQYF
>once|TRBV29-1|TRBD2|TRBJ2-1
TGCAGCGACGGCGGGGGGGCCGAGCAGTTCTTC
CSDGGGAEQFF
>.|TRBV6-1|TRBD1|TRBJ1-1
TGTGCCAGTTTCGGACAGGGCTTTAGGATGAACACTGAAGCTTTCTTT
CASFGQGFRMNTEAFF
>.|TRBV12-3/TRBV12-4|.|TRBJ1-1
TGTGCCAGCCGTGGGCCAGGGCGGACTGAAGCTTTCTTT
CASRGPGRTEAFF
>.|TRBV19|TRBD1|TRBJ1-5
TGTGCCAGTAGCTTCCTTAGACAGGGCCGTTCGAGGAATCAGCCCCAGCATTTT
CASSFLRQGRSRNQPQHF
>.|TRBV27|.|TRBJ2-2
TGTGCCAGCAGTTTACTATCGGGACCCGGGGAGCTGTTTTTT
CASSLLSGPGELFF
>.|TRBV19|.|TRBJ2-3
TGTGCCAGTAGTATGGGGACAAGATTAACTAGCACAGATACGCAGTATTTT
CASSMGTRLTSTDTQYF
>.|TRBV29-1|.|TRBJ2-7
TGCAGCGTGCTACAGACAGGATCGGAGCAGTACTTC
CSVLQTGSEQYF
>.|TRBV6-5|TRBD1|TRBJ1-1
TGTGCCAGCAGCCGATCCGGACAGGGGGAACGAGCTTTCTTT
CASSRSGQGERAFF
>.|TRBV20-1|.|TRBJ2-7
TGCAGTGCTAGAGGTGGGGGAGCTGGAGGGACCTACGAGCAGTACTTC
CSARGGGAGGTYEQYF
>.|TRBV19|.|TRBJ2-2
TGTGCCAGTAGTATTAACAGGGAGCTGTTTTTT
CASSINRELFF
>.|TRBV5-6|TRBD1|TRBJ2-1
TGTGCCAGCAGCTGGGGGACAGGGGCCGAGCAGTTCTTC
CASSWGTGAEQFF
>.|TRBV20-1|TRBD2|TRBJ2-7
TGCAGTGCTAGAGGGACTAGCGGTTTCAGCTCCTACGAGCAGTACTTC
CSARGTSGFSSYEQYF
>.|TRBV20-1|TRBD1|TRBJ2-3
TGCAGTGCTTCTCTACAGGGGGCAGATACGCAGTATTTT
CSASLQGADTQYF
>.|TRBV25-1|TRBD1|TRBJ2-7
TGTGCCAGCAGTGAGACAGGGTTTTACCACGAGCAGTACTTC
CASSETGFYHEQYF
>once|TRBV18|.|TRBJ1-1
TGTGCCAGCTCACAGAAGGTCACTGAAGCTTTCTTT
CASSQKVTEAFF
>.|TRBV5-1|TRBD1|TRBJ1-2
TGCGCCAGCACTCAAGGAGTTGGGCAGGGGGCCCTCTATGGCTACACCTTC
CASTQGVGQGALYGYTF
>.|TRBV10-3|.|TRBJ2-7
TGTGCCATCGAGTGGAAGCAGTACTTC
CAIEWKQYF
>once|TRBV7-9|TRBD1|TRBJ2-7
TGTGCCAGCAGACGACAGGGGACAGCCTACGAGCAGTACTTC
CASRRQGTAYEQYF
>.|TRBV13|.|TRBJ1-1
TGTGCCAGCAGCACCCAAACCAGGGTGAACACTGAAGCTTTCTTT
CASSTQTRVNTEAFF
>.|TRBV6-2/TRBV6-3|.|TRBJ2-7
TGTGCCAGCGGTCGGCCGGCAGGGAACTCCTACGAGCAGTACTTC
CASGRPAGNSYEQYF
>once|TRBV6-1|TRBD2|TRBJ2-4
TGTGCCAGCAGTGAAGTTGAAGCGGCGGGGGGCATTCAGTACTTC
CASSEVEAAGGIQYF
>.|TRBV6-6|.|TRBJ2-7
TGTGCCAGCCTGAAAGGGGACGGATCCTACGAGCAGTACTTC
CASLKGDGSYEQYF
>.|TRBV27|.|TRBJ2-5
TGTGCCAGCAGTTTAACCACGGATGGCGAGACCCAGTACTTC
CASSLTTDGETQYF
>.|TRBV6-6|TRBD1|TRBJ2-3
TGTGCCAGCAGTCAAGGACAGGGGCCCACAGATACGCAGTATTTT
CASSQGQGPTDTQYF
>.|TRBV20-1|.|TRBJ2-1
TGCAGTGCTCCGGAGCCCGGGCGGAGCTCCTACAATGAGCAGTTCTTC
CSAPEPGRSSYNEQFF
>.|TRBV12-3/TRBV12-4|.|TRBJ2-3
TGTGCCAGCAGTCCGGTCCGACTAGTCACTAGCACAGATACGCAGTATTTT
CASSPVRLVTSTDTQYF
>.|TRBV6-5|.|TRBJ2-5
TGTGCCAGCAGCCAAAAGGGACCGCTTCAAGAGACCCAGTACTTC
CASSQKGPLQETQYF
>.|TRBV14|.|TRBJ2-4
TGTGCCAGCAGCAACCGAGGCCCCAAAAACATTCAGTACTTC
CASSNRGPKNIQYF
>.|TRBV20-1|TRBD1|TRBJ2-3
TGCAGTGCAACGGACAGGCCTAGCACAGATACGCAGTATTTT
CSATDRPSTDTQYF
>.|TRBV3-1|.|TRBJ2-7
TGTGCCAGCACCCTAGGACCCAAAGGACAGTCCGCCTACGAGCAGTACTTC
CASTLGPKGQSAYEQYF
>once|TRBV6-2/TRBV6-3|.|TRBJ2-1
TGTGCCAGTTCGATCTGGGGAGGGGGGGTTTCCTACAATGAGCAGTTCTTC
CASSIWGGGVSYNEQFF
>.|TRBV7-6|TRBD1|TRBJ2-5
TGTGCCAGCAGCACGACAGGGGGTCAAGAGACCCAGTACTTC
CASSTTGGQETQYF
>.|TRBV20-1|.|TRBJ2-2
TGCAGTGGATTCCGGGCGGGTACGGAATTCACCGGGGAGCTGTTTTTT
CSGFRAGTEFTGELFF
>.|TRBV3-1|.|TRBJ2-2
TGTGCCAGCACCCCCGGGGGGCGTACCGGGGAGCTGTTTTTT
CASTPGGRTGELFF
>.|TRBV27|TRBD1|TRBJ1-3
TGTGCCAGCAGTCGGACAGGGGGCTCTGGAAACACCATATATTTT
CASSRTGGSGNTIYF
>.|TRBV9|.|TRBJ2-1
TGTGCCAGCAGCGTATGGGGTTACAATGAGCAGTTCTTC
CASSVWGYNEQFF